This T cell receptor (beta chain) was sequenced during a study of blood T cell repertoires in COVID-19 (dated by TCRdb to 2020 to 2022). The study in broad terms: Collaborator samples came from the United States, Italy and Spain and covered acute and convalescent phases of COVID-19. The material from the prospective study consisted of cDNA or gDNA derived from T cells, B-cell-depleted T cells, or PBMCs. Where available, HLA class I and class II types were obtained from metadata supplied by the sample provider rather than from assay-based typing. The repertoires were made available in a free public database intended to serve as a resource for research on the immune response to SARS-CoV-2. A de-identified subject ID, COVID-19 status, age in years and sex were almost always included in the sample metadata. Subjects who had been exposed to COVID-19, were actively infected with it, or had recovered from it provided the deeply sampled blood TCRbeta repertoires that made up the dataset. The samples were drawn from the first 160 participants of the ongoing ImmuneRACE study and from 1,254 subjects provided by 6 global collaborators. Study-level results and caveats: The quantity of clinical and demographic metadata differed by source and by participant and was supplied without curation.

TCRbeta CDR3 regions were amplified from genomic DNA using the immunoSEQ Assay, a bias-controlled multiplex PCR. In the authors' own workflow: Within the assay, amplification of reference gene primers was used to estimate how many nucleated cells each sample contained. Sequence reads were collapsed and filtered to measure the absolute abundance of every unique TCRbeta CDR3 rearrangement. For each sample, productive Simpson clonality was calculated as the square root of Simpson's diversity index over productive rearrangements. TCRdb carries this immuneACCESS record with in-frame sequences only. Its versions omit some clonotypes, under half of them owing to an unresolved V gene in the studies checked, with the rest unexplained. Clone size and V and J calls were adopted from that table, with D and trimming inferred from the DNA. For this sample there are tens of thousands of clones; approximately 82% appear just once. Of the sample, approximately 1.3% is held by the ten largest clones.

To note about this clone: The antigen this receptor binds is unknown. Base qualities are missing; no much larger clone stands one base away.

Each collaborating institution followed its own protocols to collect whole blood in K2EDTA tubes. For TCRbeta analysis, collaborator samples were shipped as frozen whole blood, as isolated PBMCs, or as DNA extracted from either sample type. The CDR3 contains 15 residues, cysteine and phenylalanine counted. The retained sequence is limited to the CDR3, 45 bases, with the frame set at the first base. Relative to germline, V is missing 4 bases and J is missing 7 bases, with 5 bases of the junction outside any gene match. Via the germline V gene, CDR1 is MDHEN and CDR2 SYDVKM. This TCR derives from a woman of 80 years or more with acute or convalescent COVID-19. The sample taken for sequencing was peripheral blood. This chain joins TRBV28 to TRBJ1-5; 12 junctional bases match TRBD1. In nucleotide form, the sequence is TGTGCCAGCAGTTCCGCGGGACAGGGGGCACAGCCCCAGCATTTT. This yields the protein CASSSAGQGAQPQHF.